This entry lists 7 T cell receptor beta chains sequenced from one sample in a study of response to subunit inactivated influenza vaccine (dated by TCRdb to 2016 to 2019). The receptor library was made with RT-PCR. Reads for this sample came from an Illumina HiSeq 2500. The raw public data were reprocessed by TCRdb itself: fastp quality trimming at Q25, MiXCR clonotype calling, in-frame beta chains only. A single entry per CDR3 protein holds the most common genes and DNA from its merged rows. In all, the sample holds 500,000 or so distinct CDR3 sequences, and approximately 17% of those were seen once. Clones ranked in the top ten supply less than 4% of the sample. The source was CD4+ T cells sorted from PBMCs, collected less than 30 months after vaccination. The receptor source for this set is a man aged 45 to 70 who received an inactivated influenza vaccine. Donor details come from another sample of the same person, matched by shared clones.

The gene calls are TRBV10-3 and TRBJ2-3; no clear D gene. Between the trimmed V and J ends, which lost 6 bases and 2 bases, there was a span of 15 bases. This CDR3 is 15 amino acids long. Per the germline V gene, CDR1 is ENHRY and CDR2 is SYGVKD. DNA for the CDR3: TGTGCCATCAGCCAGAAAGCAGGCTCCACAGATACGCAGTATTTT. As protein: CAISQKAGSTDTQYF.

This clonotype was picked up a small number of times. This sequence joins TRBV12-3 or TRBV12-4 and TRBJ2-1, with D possibly being TRBD1 (6 bases). The CDR3 contains 12 residues. V was clipped by 5 bases and J by 15 bases, with 17 bases between them. For the CDR3, the DNA is TGTGCCAGCAGTCCCCTGACAGGACTGGGGTTCTTC. Translating gives CASSPLTGLGFF.

This clonotype showed up just a few times. The chain uses TRBV4-2 and TRBJ2-1; D is uncertain. Germline V gene data show CDR1 as LGHNA and CDR2 as YNFKEQ. The CDR3 length is 15 residues. The V end lost 1 base, the J end lost 3 bases, and 10 bases lay between the germline ends. The DNA of the CDR3 is TGTGCCAGCAGCCAAGTCCAGCAGATCTACAATGAGCAGTTCTTC. Encoded protein: CASSQVQQIYNEQFF.

This clonotype was picked up many times. This chain joins TRBV14 and TRBJ1-1, with D unresolved. The CDR3 totals 12 residues. Germline CDR1 and CDR2: SGHDN and FVKESK. The germline V and J ends were trimmed by 5 bases and 1 base, with 5 bases remaining between them. In nucleotides, the CDR3 is TGTGCCAGCAGCAAACAGAACACTGAAGCTTTCTTT. Its protein is CASSKQNTEAFF.

V usage is TRBV9 and J usage is TRBJ2-3; 7 bases fit TRBD1. In germline, CDR1 is SGDLS, CDR2 YYNGEE. The CDR3 extends over 16 amino acids. V lost 3 bases, J lost 5 bases, and 12 bases stayed unmatched. CDR3 coding DNA: TGTGCCAGCAGCGAGATGGGGACAGCAAGACAAGATACGCAGTATTTT. It is translated as CASSEMGTARQDTQYF.

The gene calls are TRBV5-1 and TRBJ2-1; weak D call: TRBD1 (6 bases). This CDR3 has 13 residues. V lost 5 bases, J lost 5 bases, and 11 bases lay in between. Germline CDR1 and CDR2: SGHRS and YFSETQ. The CDR3 is CASSYGQNNEQFF. The CDR3 bases are TGCGCCAGCAGTTATGGACAGAACAATGAGCAGTTCTTC.

V is TRBV5-1 and J is TRBJ2-3, with TRBD2 as a possible D gene (5 bases). Germline assignment: CDR1 SGHRS and CDR2 YFSETQ. CDR3 length: 15 residues. V was clipped by 4 bases and J by 4 bases, with 16 bases between them. This CDR3 is CASSPPGHGADTQYF. CDR3 in DNA: TGCGCCAGCAGCCCACCGGGCCACGGGGCAGATACGCAGTATTTT.